This paragraph covers one T cell receptor (beta chain) sequence. Its antigen is still unknown. The CDR3 extends over 15 amino acids. With 5 bases clipped from V and 0 bases from J, the junction kept 4 bases outside the gene matches. Germline V gives CDR1 MNHNY, CDR2 SVGAGI (reference sequence). This entry is derived from a study of OX40 agonist ivuxolimab in advanced cancers. Whole-study findings and limits: Dosing at 0.1 to 3.0 mg/kg was accompanied by clonal expansion of CD4+ and CD8+ blood T cells by week 6.

Generated by immunoSEQ multiplex PCR, the TCRdb table keeps only in-frame clones and is missing some. The sample consists of roughly 50,000 clones, approximately 90% of them appearing once. Here the sequenced sample was CD4+ or CD8+ T cells sorted from blood, taken in a trial of the OX40 agonist ivuxolimab. The clonotype comes from an adult with an advanced solid tumor such as melanoma, head and neck, liver or kidney cancer. The chain links TRBV6-6 to TRBJ2-1, with 7 bases identical to TRBD1. CDR3 nucleotides: TGTGCCAGCAGTACAGGGGCCAGCTCCTACAATGAGCAGTTCTTC. Protein sequence: CASSTGASSYNEQFF.